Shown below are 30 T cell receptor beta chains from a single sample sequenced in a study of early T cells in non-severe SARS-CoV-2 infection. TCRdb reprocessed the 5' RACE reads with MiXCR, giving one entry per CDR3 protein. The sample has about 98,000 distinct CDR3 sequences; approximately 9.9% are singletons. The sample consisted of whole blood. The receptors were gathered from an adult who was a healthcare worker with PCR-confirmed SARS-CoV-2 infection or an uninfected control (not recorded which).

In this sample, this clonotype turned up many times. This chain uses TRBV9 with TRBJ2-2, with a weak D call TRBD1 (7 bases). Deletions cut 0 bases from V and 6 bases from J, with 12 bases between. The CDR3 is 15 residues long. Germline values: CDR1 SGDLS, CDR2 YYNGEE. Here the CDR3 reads CASSVAARGAGELFF. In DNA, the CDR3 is TGTGCCAGCAGCGTAGCCGCCAGGGGGGCCGGGGAGCTGTTTTTT. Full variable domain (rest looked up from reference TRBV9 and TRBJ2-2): DSGVTQTPKHLITATGQRVTLRCSPRSGDLSVYWYQQSLDQGLQFLIQYYNGEERAKGNILERFSAQQFPDLHSELNLSSLELGDSALYFCASSVAARGAGELFFGEGSRLTVL.

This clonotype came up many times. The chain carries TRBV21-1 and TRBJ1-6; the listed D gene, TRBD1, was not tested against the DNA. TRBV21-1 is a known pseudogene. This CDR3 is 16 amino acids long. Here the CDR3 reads CASSKIQGQNNSPLHF. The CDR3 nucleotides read TGTGCCAGCAGCAAAATTCAGGGACAGAATAATTCACCCCTCCACTTT.

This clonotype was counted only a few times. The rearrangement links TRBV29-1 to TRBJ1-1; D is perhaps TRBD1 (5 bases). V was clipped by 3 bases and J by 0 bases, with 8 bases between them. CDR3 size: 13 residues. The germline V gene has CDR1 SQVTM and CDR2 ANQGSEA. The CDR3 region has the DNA TGCAGCGTTGAGGGACGCTTGAACACTGAAGCTTTCTTT. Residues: CSVEGRLNTEAFF.

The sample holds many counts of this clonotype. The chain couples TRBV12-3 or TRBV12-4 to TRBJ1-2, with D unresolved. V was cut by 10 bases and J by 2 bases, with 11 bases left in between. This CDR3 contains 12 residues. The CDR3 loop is CATRHPNYGYTF. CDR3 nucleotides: TGTGCCACGCGGCATCCAAACTATGGCTACACCTTC.

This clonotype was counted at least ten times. The CDR3 loop is CSARNRGEAYGYTF. The DNA for the CDR3 is TGCAGTGCTAGAAACAGGGGGGAGGCCTATGGCTACACCTTC. The chain combines TRBV20-1 with TRBJ1-2; 8 nucleotides line up with TRBD1. The CDR3 runs 14 residues. The V gene end was trimmed by 2 bases and the J gene end by 4 bases; junction bases not matched to a gene: 6. Germline values: CDR1 DFQATT, CDR2 SNEGSKA (reference sequence).

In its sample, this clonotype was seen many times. CDR3 DNA: TGTGCCAGCAGTTTACAGGGGATTTCGGGGCCCCAGCATTTT. Its translation is CASSLQGISGPQHF. V is TRBV12-3 or TRBV12-4 and J is TRBJ1-5; perhaps TRBD1 as D (6 bases). The germline V and J ends were trimmed by 2 bases and 9 bases, with 14 bases remaining between them. This CDR3 comprises 14 residues.

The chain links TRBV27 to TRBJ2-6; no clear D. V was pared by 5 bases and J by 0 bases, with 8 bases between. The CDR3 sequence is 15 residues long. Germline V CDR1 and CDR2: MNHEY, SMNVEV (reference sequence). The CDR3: CASSPLLSGANVLTF. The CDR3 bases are TGTGCCAGCAGTCCACTGCTCTCTGGGGCCAACGTCCTGACTTTC.

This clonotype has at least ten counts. The CDR3, as DNA: TGTGCCAGCAGTTACTCCGAGACAGCTAATCAGCCCCAGCATTTT. It translates to CASSYSETANQPQHF. The rearrangement links TRBV6-6 to TRBJ1-5; D is possibly TRBD1 (5 bases). Per the germline V gene, CDR1 is MNHNY and CDR2 is SVGAGI (reference sequence). The CDR3 is 15 residues long. Between the trimmed V and J ends, which lost 0 bases and 4 bases, there was a span of 10 bases.

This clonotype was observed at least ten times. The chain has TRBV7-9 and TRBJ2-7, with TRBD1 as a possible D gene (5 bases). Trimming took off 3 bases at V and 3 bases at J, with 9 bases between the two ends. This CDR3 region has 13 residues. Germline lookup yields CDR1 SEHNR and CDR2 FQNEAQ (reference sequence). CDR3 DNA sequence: TGTGCCAGCAGCTTCGGGCAGGGCTACGAGCAGTACTTC. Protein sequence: CASSFGQGYEQYF. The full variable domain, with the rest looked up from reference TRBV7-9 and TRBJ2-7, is DTGVSQNPRHKITKRGQNVTFRCDPISEHNRLYWYRQTLGQGPEFLTYFQNEAQLEKSRLLSDRFSAERPKGSFSTLEIQRTEQGDSAMYLCASSFGQGYEQYFGPGTRLTVT.

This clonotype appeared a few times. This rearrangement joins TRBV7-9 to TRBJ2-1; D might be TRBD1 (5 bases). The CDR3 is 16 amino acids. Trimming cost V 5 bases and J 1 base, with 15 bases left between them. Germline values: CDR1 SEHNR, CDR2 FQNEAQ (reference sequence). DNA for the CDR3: TGTGCCAGCAGCAGCCTTGACAGCCCATCCTACAATGAGCAGTTCTTC. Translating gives CASSSLDSPSYNEQFF.

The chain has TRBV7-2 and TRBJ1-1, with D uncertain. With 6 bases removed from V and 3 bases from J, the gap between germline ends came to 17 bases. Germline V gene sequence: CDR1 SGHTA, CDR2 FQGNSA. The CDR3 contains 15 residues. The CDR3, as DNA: TGTGCCAGCAGGGCCGGCGGCTCCGGGGACACTGAAGCTTTCTTT. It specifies CASRAGGSGDTEAFF.

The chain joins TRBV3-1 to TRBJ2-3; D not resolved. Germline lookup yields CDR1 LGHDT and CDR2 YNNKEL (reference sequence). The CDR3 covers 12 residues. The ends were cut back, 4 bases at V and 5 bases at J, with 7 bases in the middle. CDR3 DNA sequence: TGTGCCAGCAGCCCGCTCGGAGATACGCAGTATTTT. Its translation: CASSPLGDTQYF.

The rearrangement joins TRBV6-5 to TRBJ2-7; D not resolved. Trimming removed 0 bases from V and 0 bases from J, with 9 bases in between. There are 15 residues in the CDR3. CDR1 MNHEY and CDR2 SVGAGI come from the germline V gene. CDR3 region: CASSYSSAYSYEQYF. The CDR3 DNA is TGTGCCAGCAGTTACTCCAGCGCTTACTCCTACGAGCAGTACTTC.

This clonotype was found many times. In nucleotides, the CDR3 is TGTGCCAGCAGCTTTAAACCAGGTGGCTACACCTTC. Translating it yields CASSFKPGGYTF. J is TRBJ1-2 and V is TRBV5-4, with D hard to call. The germline V gene encodes CDR1 SGHNT and CDR2 YYREEE (reference sequence). V was trimmed by 2 bases and J by 7 bases, leaving 9 bases between them. This CDR3 region has 12 residues.

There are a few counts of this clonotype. CDR3 bases: TGTGCCAGCAGTCCGGTCAGGGGTAATGAAAAACTGTTTTTT. Residues: CASSPVRGNEKLFF. V gene TRBV27 combines with J gene TRBJ1-4; tentatively, D is TRBD1 (6 bases). Trimming left V 5 bases short and J 4 bases short, with 11 bases between. This CDR3 comprises 14 residues. CDR1 is MNHEY, CDR2 SMNVEV, per germline (reference sequence).

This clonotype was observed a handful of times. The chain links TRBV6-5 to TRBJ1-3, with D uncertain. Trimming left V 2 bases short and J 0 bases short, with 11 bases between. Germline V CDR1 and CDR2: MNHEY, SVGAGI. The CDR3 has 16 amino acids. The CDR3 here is CASSYSPPASGNTIYF. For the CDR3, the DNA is TGTGCCAGCAGTTACAGCCCCCCGGCCTCTGGAAACACCATATATTTT.

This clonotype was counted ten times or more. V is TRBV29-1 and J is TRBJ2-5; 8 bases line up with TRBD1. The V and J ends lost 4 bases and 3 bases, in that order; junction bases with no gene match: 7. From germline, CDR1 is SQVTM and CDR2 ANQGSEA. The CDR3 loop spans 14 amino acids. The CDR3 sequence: CSVGQGPQEETQYF. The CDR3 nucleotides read TGCAGCGTTGGACAGGGGCCTCAGGAAGAGACCCAGTACTTC.

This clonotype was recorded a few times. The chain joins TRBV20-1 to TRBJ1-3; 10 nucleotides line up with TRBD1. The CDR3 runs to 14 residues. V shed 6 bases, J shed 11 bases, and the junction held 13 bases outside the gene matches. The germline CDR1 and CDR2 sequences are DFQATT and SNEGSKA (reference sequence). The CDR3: CSAPMTGGEVAIYF. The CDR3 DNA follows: TGCAGTGCACCCATGACAGGGGGCGAAGTTGCCATATATTTT.

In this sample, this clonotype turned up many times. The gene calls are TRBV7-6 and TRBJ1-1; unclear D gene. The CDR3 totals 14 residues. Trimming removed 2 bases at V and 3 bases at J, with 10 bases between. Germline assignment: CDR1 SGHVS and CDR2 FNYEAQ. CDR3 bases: TGTGCCAGCAGCTTATCCCTCATGGACACTGAAGCTTTCTTT. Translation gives CASSLSLMDTEAFF. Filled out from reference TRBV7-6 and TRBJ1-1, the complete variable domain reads GAGVSQSPRYKVTKRGQDVALRCDPISGHVSLYWYRQALGQGPEFLTYFNYEAQQDKSGLPNDRFSAERPEGSISTLTIQRTEQRDSAMYRCASSLSLMDTEAFFGQGTRLTVV.

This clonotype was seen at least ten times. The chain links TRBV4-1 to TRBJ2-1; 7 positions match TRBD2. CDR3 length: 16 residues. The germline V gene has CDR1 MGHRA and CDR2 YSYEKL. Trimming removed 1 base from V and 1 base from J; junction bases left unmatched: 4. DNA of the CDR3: TGCGCCAGCAGCCAAGTGGGAGGGCCTTCCTACAATGAGCAGTTCTTC. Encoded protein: CASSQVGGPSYNEQFF.

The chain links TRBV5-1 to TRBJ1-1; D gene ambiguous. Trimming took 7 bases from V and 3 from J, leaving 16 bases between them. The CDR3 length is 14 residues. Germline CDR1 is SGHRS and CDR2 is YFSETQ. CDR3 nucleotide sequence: TGCGCCAGCTCCTCCCGTGGGGTGGACACTGAAGCTTTCTTT. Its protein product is CASSSRGVDTEAFF.

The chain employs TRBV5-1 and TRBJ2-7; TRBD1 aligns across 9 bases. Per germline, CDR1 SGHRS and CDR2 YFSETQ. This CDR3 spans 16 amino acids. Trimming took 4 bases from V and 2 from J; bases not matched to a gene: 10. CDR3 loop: CASSPGTGLRTYEQYF. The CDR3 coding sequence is TGCGCCAGCAGCCCAGGGACAGGGCTGAGGACCTACGAGCAGTACTTC.

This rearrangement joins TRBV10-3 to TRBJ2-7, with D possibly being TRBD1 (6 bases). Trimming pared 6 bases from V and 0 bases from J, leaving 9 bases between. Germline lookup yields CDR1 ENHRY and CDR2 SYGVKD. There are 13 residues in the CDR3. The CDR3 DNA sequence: TGTGCCATCAGCCAGACAGGCTCCTACGAGCAGTACTTC. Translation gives CAISQTGSYEQYF.

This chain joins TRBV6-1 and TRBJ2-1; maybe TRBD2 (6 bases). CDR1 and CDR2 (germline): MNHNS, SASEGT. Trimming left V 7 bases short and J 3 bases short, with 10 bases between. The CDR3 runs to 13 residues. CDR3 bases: TGTGCCAGCATGCGGAGGGGCTACAATGAGCAGTTCTTC. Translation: CASMRRGYNEQFF.

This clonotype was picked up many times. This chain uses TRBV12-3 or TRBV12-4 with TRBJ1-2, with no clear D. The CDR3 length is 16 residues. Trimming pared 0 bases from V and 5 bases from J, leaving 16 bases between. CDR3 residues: CASSLALGRITYGYTF. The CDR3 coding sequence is TGTGCCAGCAGTTTAGCCCTTGGCCGCATCACTTATGGCTACACCTTC.

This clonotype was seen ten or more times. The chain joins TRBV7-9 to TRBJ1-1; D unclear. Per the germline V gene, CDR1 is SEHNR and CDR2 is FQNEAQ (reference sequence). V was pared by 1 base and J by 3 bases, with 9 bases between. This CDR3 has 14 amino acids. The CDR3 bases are TGTGCCAGCAGCTTAGTGCAGGTATACACTGAAGCTTTCTTT. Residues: CASSLVQVYTEAFF.

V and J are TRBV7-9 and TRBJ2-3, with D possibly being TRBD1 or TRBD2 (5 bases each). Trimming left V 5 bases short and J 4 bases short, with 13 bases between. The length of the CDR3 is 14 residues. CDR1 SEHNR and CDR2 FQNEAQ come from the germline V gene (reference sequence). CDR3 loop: CASSPTRGADTQYF. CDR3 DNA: TGTGCCAGCAGCCCCACAAGAGGGGCAGATACGCAGTATTTT.

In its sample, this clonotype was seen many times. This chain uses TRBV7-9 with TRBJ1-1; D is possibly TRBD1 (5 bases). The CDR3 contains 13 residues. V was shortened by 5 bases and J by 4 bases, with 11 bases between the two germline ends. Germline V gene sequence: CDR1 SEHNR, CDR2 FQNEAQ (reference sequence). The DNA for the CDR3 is TGTGCCAGCAGCCTAGGGGTGCGCACTGAAGCTTTCTTT. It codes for CASSLGVRTEAFF.

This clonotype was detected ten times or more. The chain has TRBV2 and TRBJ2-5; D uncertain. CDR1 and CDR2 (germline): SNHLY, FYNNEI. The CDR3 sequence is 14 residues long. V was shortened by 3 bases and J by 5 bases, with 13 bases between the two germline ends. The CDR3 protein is CASSETPGGETQYF. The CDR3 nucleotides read TGTGCCAGCAGTGAGACACCGGGTGGGGAGACCCAGTACTTC.

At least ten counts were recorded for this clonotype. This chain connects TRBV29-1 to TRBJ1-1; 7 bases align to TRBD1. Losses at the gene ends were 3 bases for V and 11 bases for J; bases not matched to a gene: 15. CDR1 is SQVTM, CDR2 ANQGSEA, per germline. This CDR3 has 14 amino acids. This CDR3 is CSVDPRDSRGEAFF. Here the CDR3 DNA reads TGCAGCGTTGACCCCCGGGACAGTAGAGGTGAGGCTTTCTTT.